These 25 T cell receptor beta chains came from one sample sequenced in a study of response to subunit inactivated influenza vaccine. TCRdb re-called the RT-PCR reads through MiXCR, storing one row per CDR3 protein. This sample has about 180,000 distinct CDR3 sequences; around 11% occur once, and the top ten carry roughly a third. The material sequenced was CD8+ T cells sorted from PBMCs, taken around 25 months after vaccination. The source of these receptors is a man between 50 and 69 years old who received an inactivated influenza vaccine.

This clonotype was counted at least ten times. V gene TRBV3-1 combines with J gene TRBJ1-5; D is undetermined. Germline values: CDR1 LGHDT, CDR2 YNNKEL (reference sequence). The CDR3 covers 12 residues. V was cut by 4 bases and J by 6 bases, with 7 bases left in between. The CDR3 reads CASSRSGQPQHF. CDR3 in DNA: TGTGCCAGCAGCCGCTCGGGTCAGCCCCAGCATTTT.

The table lists this clonotype with a few counts. This rearrangement joins TRBV28 to TRBJ2-1; 7 positions agree with TRBD1. J gave up 4 bases and V 6 bases, and 0 bases lay outside the gene matches. The CDR3 is 12 amino acids. CDR1 is MDHEN and CDR2 is SYDVKM in the germline V gene. CDR3 sequence reads: CASRDRYNEQFF. The CDR3 DNA sequence: TGTGCCAGCAGGGACAGGTACAATGAGCAGTTCTTC.

This sequence joins TRBV4-2 and TRBJ1-6; D call uncertain. This CDR3 has 12 residues. Germline V gives CDR1 LGHNA, CDR2 YNFKEQ. Trimming removed 2 bases from V and 7 bases from J, with 3 bases in between. CDR3 sequence (DNA): TGTGCCAGCAGCCAACGGAATTCACCCCTCCACTTT. Residues: CASSQRNSPLHF.

For this clonotype: The CDR3 does not close with the conserved phenylalanine or tryptophan, likely indicating a read error. The rearrangement uses TRBV10-3 and TRBJ1-1; no clear D. The CDR3 sequence is 11 residues long. Trimming cost V 6 bases and J 4 bases, with 6 bases left between them. CDR1 ENHRY and CDR2 SYGVKD come from the germline V gene. The CDR3 region is CAIRMGTEAFV. The CDR3 DNA is TGTGCCATCAGAATGGGCACTGAAGCTTTCGTT.

This sequence joins TRBV7-2 and TRBJ2-7, with D maybe TRBD2 (5 bases). The CDR3 runs 12 residues. Per germline, CDR1 SGHTA and CDR2 FQGNSA. V was trimmed by 2 bases and J by 5 bases, leaving 7 bases between them. For the CDR3, the DNA is TGTGCCAGCAGCTTATGGACTGACGAGCAGTACTTC. Residues: CASSLWTDEQYF.

In its sample, this clonotype was seen a few times. The genes are TRBV6-1 and TRBJ2-7, with 11 bases lining up with TRBD2. Germline V CDR1 and CDR2: MNHNS, SASEGT. This CDR3 contains 19 residues. The V and J ends lost 4 bases and 0 bases, in that order; junction bases with no gene match: 14. The CDR3 spells CASSGVSGTGTSGSYEQYF. The CDR3, as DNA: TGTGCCAGCAGTGGGGTATCAGGGACTGGGACTAGCGGCTCCTACGAGCAGTACTTC.

This clonotype was picked up a small number of times. The CDR3: CASWKAENEQFF. DNA of the CDR3: TGTGCCAGCTGGAAAGCGGAGAATGAGCAGTTCTTC. This chain uses TRBV2 with TRBJ2-1; D perhaps matches TRBD2 (5 bases). V was shortened by 8 bases and J by 7 bases, with 12 bases between the two germline ends. Germline-derived CDR1 and CDR2 are SNHLY and FYNNEI. The CDR3 is made up of 12 amino acids.

The chain recombines TRBV9 with TRBJ2-4; D possibly uses TRBD1 or TRBD2 (6 bases each). The CDR3 contains 17 residues. V was trimmed by 3 bases and J by 5 bases, leaving 21 bases between them. The germline gives CDR1 SGDLS, CDR2 YYNGEE. This CDR3 reads CASSANVGGQGQNIQYF. For the CDR3, the DNA is TGTGCCAGCAGCGCCAATGTGGGGGGACAAGGCCAAAACATTCAGTACTTC.

The rearrangement joins TRBV28 to TRBJ2-5; TRBD1 matches at 9 bases. Germline values: CDR1 MDHEN, CDR2 SYDVKM. CDR3 size: 17 residues. V gave up 8 bases and J gave up 5 bases; unmatched junction bases: 18. The CDR3 sequence is CASLNAGGTGLEETQYF. CDR3 in DNA: TGTGCCAGCCTGAACGCGGGCGGGACAGGGCTTGAGGAGACCCAGTACTTC.

The chain is built from TRBV11-2 and TRBJ2-7, with D unresolved. V lost 3 bases to trimming and J lost 4 bases, with 10 bases between them. This CDR3 contains 13 residues. Germline-derived CDR1 and CDR2 are SGHAT and FQNNGV. The CDR3 nucleotides are TGTGCCAGCAGCTTTGGATCCGATTACGAGCAGTACTTC. This sequence encodes CASSFGSDYEQYF. Using reference TRBV11-2 and TRBJ2-7 for the parts outside the CDR3, the full variable domain is EAGVAQSPRYKIIEKRQSVAFWCNPISGHATLYWYQQILGQGPKLLIQFQNNGVVDDSQLPKDRFSAERLKGVDSTLKIQPAKLEDSAVYLCASSFGSDYEQYFGPGTRLTVT.

This clonotype appeared many times. The chain couples TRBV24-1 to TRBJ1-4, with 9 positions matching TRBD1. V shed 4 bases and J 2 bases; nucleotides not matched to a gene: 4. This CDR3 is 16 amino acids long. The germline V gene has CDR1 KGHDR and CDR2 SFDVKD. CDR3 bases: TGTGCCACCAGTGAGGCTGGACAGGGGACTAATGAAAAACTGTTTTTT. The encoded protein is CATSEAGQGTNEKLFF.

This clonotype was found a few times. The gene calls are TRBV7-9 and TRBJ1-2; D perhaps matches TRBD1 (6 bases). The V gene's germline CDR1 is SEHNR and CDR2 FQNEAQ (reference sequence). The CDR3 extends over 15 amino acids. Trimming removed 4 bases at V and 3 bases at J, with 15 bases between. The CDR3 nucleotides are TGTGCCAGCAGCTGGGCACAGGGTCTGGACTATGGCTACACCTTC. It codes for CASSWAQGLDYGYTF.

This chain links TRBV7-9 with TRBJ2-1; D may be TRBD1 (7 bases). The CDR3 is 16 amino acids. Germline assignment: CDR1 SEHNR and CDR2 FQNEAQ (reference sequence). Trimming took 4 bases from V and 3 from J, leaving 16 bases between them. CDR3 DNA: TGTGCCAGCAGCTCCTCAGGGGGGCAGGGCTACAATGAGCAGTTCTTC. Its translation: CASSSSGGQGYNEQFF.

This clonotype appeared a few times. In DNA, the CDR3 is TGCGCCAGCAGCCGTGGACAGGGGACCCTTTGGGAGCAGTACTTC. It translates to CASSRGQGTLWEQYF. The V and J genes are TRBV4-1 and TRBJ2-7; 9 positions agree with TRBD1. The CDR3 has 15 amino acids. J gave up 7 bases and V 4 bases, and 11 bases lay outside the gene matches. The germline V gene encodes CDR1 MGHRA and CDR2 YSYEKL.

The rearrangement uses TRBV4-3 and TRBJ1-1; D is ambiguous. Trimming removed 0 bases from V and 5 bases from J, with 10 bases in between. Germline V CDR1 and CDR2: LGHNA, YSLEER. The CDR3 covers 14 residues. The CDR3 region is CASSQDLRETEAFF. As DNA, the CDR3 is TGCGCCAGCAGCCAAGATTTACGAGAGACTGAAGCTTTCTTT.

This clonotype was counted ten times or more. The V call is TRBV12-3 or TRBV12-4, the J call TRBJ2-5, with D possibly called TRBD1 or TRBD2 (5 bases each). Trimming shortened V by 5 bases and J by 2 bases, and 18 bases separated the two germline ends. This CDR3 has 16 amino acids. CDR3 sequence (DNA): TGTGCCAGCAGTGACCGGGACCCGGGGCTTCAAGAGACCCAGTACTTC. Translation: CASSDRDPGLQETQYF.

This clonotype was recorded a few times. This chain uses TRBV13 with TRBJ2-7; perhaps TRBD1 as D (6 bases). Trimming took 6 bases from V and 2 from J, leaving 11 bases between them. The CDR3 contains 13 residues. Germline CDR1 PRHDT, CDR2 FYEKMQ (reference sequence). The CDR3 DNA sequence: TGTGCCAGCAGTCGGGACACCGCCTACGAGCAGTACTTC. This translates into CASSRDTAYEQYF.

Only a few counts were recorded for this clonotype. The gene calls are TRBV29-1 and TRBJ2-1; no clear D gene. Germline V CDR1 and CDR2: SQVTM, ANQGSEA. Trimming left V 3 bases short and J 10 bases short, with 10 bases between. This CDR3 is 11 amino acids long. In DNA form, the CDR3 reads TGCAGCGTTGATTTTGGGGAAGAGCAGTTCTTC. It yields the protein CSVDFGEEQFF.

This clonotype was seen more than once but under ten times. The chain links TRBV7-9 to TRBJ2-1; TRBD2 might be the D (7 bases). Germline assignment: CDR1 SEHNR and CDR2 FQNEAQ (reference sequence). V gave up 4 bases and J gave up 3 bases, with 19 bases separating them. The CDR3 covers 17 residues. CDR3 sequence reads: CASSYPSEGEGYNEQFF. The CDR3 region has the DNA TGTGCCAGCAGCTATCCGAGCGAGGGGGAGGGCTACAATGAGCAGTTCTTC.

The chain couples TRBV28 to TRBJ2-3; TRBD2 matches at 14 bases. CDR1 and CDR2 from the germline V gene are MDHEN and SYDVKM. Trimming at V came to 3 bases and at J to 3 bases, leaving 5 bases not matched to a gene. The CDR3 totals 17 residues. For the CDR3, the DNA is TGTGCCAGCAGTTTCGAGACTAGCGGGAGGGGTACAGATACGCAGTATTTT. Amino acids: CASSFETSGRGTDTQYF.

The rearrangement joins TRBV4-3 to TRBJ2-2; D unclear. This CDR3 has 15 residues. CDR1 is LGHNA, CDR2 YSLEER, per germline. Trimming cost V 1 base and J 1 base, with 7 bases left between them. CDR3 sequence reads: CASSQGQLNTGELFF. The CDR3 DNA reads TGCGCCAGCAGCCAAGGGCAGTTGAACACCGGGGAGCTGTTTTTT.

The V call is TRBV29-1, the J call TRBJ2-7; D is ambiguous. CDR1 and CDR2 (germline): SQVTM, ANQGSEA. V gave up 5 bases and J gave up 1 base, with 6 bases separating them. CDR3 length equals 11 residues. The CDR3 DNA follows: TGCAGCGTTCAGCGATCCTACGAGCAGTACTTC. Residues: CSVQRSYEQYF.

The chain is built from TRBV4-3 and TRBJ2-1; D possibly corresponds to TRBD2 (5 bases). V was shortened by 5 bases and J by 5 bases, with 13 bases between the two germline ends. CDR3 length: 14 amino acids. Germline V CDR1 and CDR2: LGHNA, YSLEER. The CDR3 region has the DNA TGCGCCAGCAGCTGGGGAACAGCGGACAATGAGCAGTTCTTC. As protein: CASSWGTADNEQFF.

This clonotype was seen a few times. This sequence joins TRBV29-1 and TRBJ2-7, with a possible D match to TRBD2 (6 bases). CDR3 length: 15 amino acids. Germline V CDR1 and CDR2: SQVTM, ANQGSEA. Trimming stripped 0 bases from V and 1 base from J, with 13 bases between. Here the CDR3 DNA reads TGCAGCGTTGAAGAGAGAGGGGCGGGATCCTACGAGCAGTACTTC. Translating gives CSVEERGAGSYEQYF.

J is TRBJ2-1 and V is TRBV20-1; D uncertain. This CDR3 comprises 11 residues. V lost 3 bases and J lost 8, with 8 bases in between. Germline lookup yields CDR1 DFQATT and CDR2 SNEGSKA (reference sequence). The CDR3 DNA reads TGCAGTGCTAGGATCTGGGATGAGCAGTTCTTC. Its protein product is CSARIWDEQFF.